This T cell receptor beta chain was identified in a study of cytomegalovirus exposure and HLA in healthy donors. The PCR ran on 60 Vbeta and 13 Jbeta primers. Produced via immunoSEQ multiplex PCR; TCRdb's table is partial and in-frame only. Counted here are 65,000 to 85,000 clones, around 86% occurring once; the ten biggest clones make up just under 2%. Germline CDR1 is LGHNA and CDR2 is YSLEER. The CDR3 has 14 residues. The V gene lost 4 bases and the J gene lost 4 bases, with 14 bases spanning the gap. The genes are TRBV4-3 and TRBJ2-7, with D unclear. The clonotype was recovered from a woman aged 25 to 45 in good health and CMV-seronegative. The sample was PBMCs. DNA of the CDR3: TGCGCCAGCAGCCGAATCCTAACAGCTTACGAGCAGTACTTC. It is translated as CASSRILTAYEQYF.